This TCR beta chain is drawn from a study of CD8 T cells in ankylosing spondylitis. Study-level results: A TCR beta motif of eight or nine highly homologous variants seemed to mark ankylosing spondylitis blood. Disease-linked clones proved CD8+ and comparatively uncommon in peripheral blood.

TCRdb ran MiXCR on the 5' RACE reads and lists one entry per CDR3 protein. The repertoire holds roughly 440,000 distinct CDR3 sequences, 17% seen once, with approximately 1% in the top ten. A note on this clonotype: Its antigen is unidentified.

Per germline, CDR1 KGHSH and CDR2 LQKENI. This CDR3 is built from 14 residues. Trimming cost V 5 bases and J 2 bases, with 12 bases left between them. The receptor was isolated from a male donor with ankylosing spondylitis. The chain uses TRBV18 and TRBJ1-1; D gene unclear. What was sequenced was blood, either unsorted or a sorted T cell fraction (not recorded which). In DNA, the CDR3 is TGTGCCAGCTCATCAGAGCGCAAAAACACTGAAGCTTTCTTT. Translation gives CASSSERKNTEAFF.